Below, 2 T cell receptor beta chains from the same sample are listed, as sequenced in a study of cytomegalovirus exposure and HLA in healthy donors. With 60 Vbeta and 13 Jbeta primers, the PCR was carried out. The assay was immunoSEQ multiplex PCR, and TCRdb's table has in-frame clones only and misses some. The repertoire has about 160,000 clones, more than 60% of them found once; the top ten carry over 3%. The specimen was PBMCs. These receptor sequences come from a woman aged 45-60 years in good health and CMV-seropositive.

The chain is built from TRBV7-8 and TRBJ1-2; D uncertain. Germline CDR1 is SGHVS and CDR2 is FQNEAQ. Trimming took off 2 bases at V and 6 bases at J, with 10 bases between the two ends. The CDR3 sequence is 13 residues long. Written as DNA, the CDR3 is TGTGCCAGCAGCTTAATGGGCCTGCATGGCTACACCTTC. Translated, it gives CASSLMGLHGYTF.

The chain couples TRBV2 to TRBJ2-5; 11 bases are a match to TRBD2. Germline trimming cut 2 bases from V and 1 base from J; bases unmatched to any gene: 9. Germline-derived CDR1 and CDR2 are SNHLY and FYNNEI. The CDR3 consists of 18 residues. In nucleotides, the CDR3 is TGTGCCAGCAGTGAAAACGGCCTAGCGGGGGGTTTCCAAGAGACCCAGTACTTC. Protein product: CASSENGLAGGFQETQYF.